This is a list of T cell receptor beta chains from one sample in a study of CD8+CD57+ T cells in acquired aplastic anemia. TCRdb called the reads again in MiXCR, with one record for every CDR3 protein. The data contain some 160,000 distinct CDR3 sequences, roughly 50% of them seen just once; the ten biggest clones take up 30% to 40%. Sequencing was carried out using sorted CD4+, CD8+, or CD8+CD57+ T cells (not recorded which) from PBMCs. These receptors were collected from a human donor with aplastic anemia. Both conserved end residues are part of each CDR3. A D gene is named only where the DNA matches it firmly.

CDR3 protein: CAWDSGHSHGYTF; D gene: NA; V gene: TRBV30; J gene: TRBJ1-2
CDR3 protein: CASSQDRGGAGGEQFF; D gene: NA; V gene: TRBV4-3; J gene: TRBJ2-1
CDR3 protein: CASSLGAGGDYEQYF; D gene: TRBD2; V gene: TRBV11-2; J gene: TRBJ2-7
CDR3 protein: CASSGATEAFF; D gene: NA; V gene: TRBV12-3/TRBV12-4; J gene: TRBJ1-1
CDR3 protein: CASSYSGGTEAFF; D gene: NA; V gene: TRBV6-5; J gene: TRBJ1-1
CDR3 protein: CASSVEAYTGELFF; D gene: NA; V gene: TRBV9; J gene: TRBJ2-2
CDR3 protein: CASSYGTGGEQFF; D gene: NA; V gene: TRBV6-5; J gene: TRBJ2-1
CDR3 protein: CSVEPPGRPTKQYF; D gene: TRBD2; V gene: TRBV29-1; J gene: TRBJ2-7
CDR3 protein: CASPGATDTQYF; D gene: NA; V gene: TRBV27; J gene: TRBJ2-3
CDR3 protein: CASSLRGQAGETQYF; D gene: TRBD1; V gene: TRBV7-8; J gene: TRBJ2-5
CDR3 protein: CASSGGRDRVYGYTF; D gene: TRBD1; V gene: TRBV9; J gene: TRBJ1-2
CDR3 protein: CASSSRGQGEAFF; D gene: NA; V gene: TRBV19; J gene: TRBJ1-1
CDR3 protein: CARRTGVNTEAFF; D gene: TRBD1; V gene: TRBV2; J gene: TRBJ1-1
CDR3 protein: CSVLDLTADTQYF; D gene: NA; V gene: TRBV20-1; J gene: TRBJ2-3
CDR3 protein: CASSLGFADSLGELFF; D gene: NA; V gene: TRBV11-2; J gene: TRBJ2-2
CDR3 protein: CASSRGASNTGELFF; D gene: NA; V gene: TRBV5-6; J gene: TRBJ2-2
CDR3 protein: CSARDGNPYEQYF; D gene: NA; V gene: TRBV20-1; J gene: TRBJ2-7
CDR3 protein: CASLLAGSYGYTF; D gene: NA; V gene: TRBV7-2; J gene: TRBJ1-2
CDR3 protein: CASSVGGQGADTQYF; D gene: TRBD1; V gene: TRBV9; J gene: TRBJ2-3
CDR3 protein: CASSLAAGGPRRSYEQYF; D gene: TRBD2; V gene: TRBV7-2; J gene: TRBJ2-7
CDR3 protein: CSALQDFNEQFF; D gene: NA; V gene: TRBV20-1; J gene: TRBJ2-1
CDR3 protein: CAGKYEQYF; D gene: NA; V gene: TRBV6-5; J gene: TRBJ2-7
CDR3 protein: CATRASGVNTEAFF; D gene: NA; V gene: TRBV24-1; J gene: TRBJ1-1
CDR3 protein: CASRIYNEQFF; D gene: NA; V gene: TRBV5-8; J gene: TRBJ2-1
CDR3 protein: CASRVLAGGVYEQYF; D gene: TRBD2; V gene: TRBV2; J gene: TRBJ2-7
CDR3 protein: CASSLDVGGGYEQYF; D gene: NA; V gene: TRBV11-3; J gene: TRBJ2-7
CDR3 protein: CASSQENTADQLQHF; D gene: NA; V gene: TRBV4-2; J gene: TRBJ1-5
CDR3 protein: CASSQGAGISYEQYF; D gene: TRBD2; V gene: TRBV3-1; J gene: TRBJ2-7
CDR3 protein: CASSLVGGMGSSYEQYF; D gene: NA; V gene: TRBV5-1; J gene: TRBJ2-7
CDR3 protein: CASSLTGTGTEAFF; D gene: NA; V gene: TRBV5-1; J gene: TRBJ1-1
CDR3 protein: CASSIYGTANNEQFF; D gene: NA; V gene: TRBV5-1; J gene: TRBJ2-1
CDR3 protein: CASSGGPSVAEAFF; D gene: NA; V gene: TRBV9; J gene: TRBJ1-1
CDR3 protein: CAISDNLAGGPGETQYF; D gene: TRBD2; V gene: TRBV6-4; J gene: TRBJ2-5
CDR3 protein: CATSEGPGSEKLFF; D gene: NA; V gene: TRBV24-1; J gene: TRBJ1-4
CDR3 protein: CASSFSGNEQYF; D gene: NA; V gene: TRBV7-2; J gene: TRBJ2-7
CDR3 protein: CSVHRDGNMNTEAFF; D gene: NA; V gene: TRBV29-1; J gene: TRBJ1-1
CDR3 protein: CASSLYRGRENIQYF; D gene: TRBD1; V gene: TRBV27; J gene: TRBJ2-4
CDR3 protein: CAISESSSAGGRWGELFF; D gene: TRBD2; V gene: TRBV10-3; J gene: TRBJ2-2
CDR3 protein: CASSFRTGTANTEAFF; D gene: TRBD1; V gene: TRBV5-4; J gene: TRBJ1-1
CDR3 protein: CASSLLAGDEQYF; D gene: TRBD2; V gene: TRBV7-3; J gene: TRBJ2-7
CDR3 protein: CASSDPTETGELFF; D gene: NA; V gene: TRBV7-9; J gene: TRBJ2-2
CDR3 protein: CASSRRDRTDRYNSPLHF; D gene: TRBD1; V gene: TRBV7-3; J gene: TRBJ1-6
CDR3 protein: CASSMTAYGYTF; D gene: NA; V gene: TRBV19; J gene: TRBJ1-2
CDR3 protein: CASSYVGSYEQHF; D gene: NA; V gene: TRBV6-5; J gene: TRBJ2-7
CDR3 protein: CSAALGQGTDTQYF; D gene: TRBD1; V gene: TRBV29-1; J gene: TRBJ2-3
CDR3 protein: CASKGPGGMNEQFF; D gene: TRBD1; V gene: TRBV6-1; J gene: TRBJ2-1
CDR3 protein: CASSLAFRCEQYF; D gene: NA; V gene: TRBV7-9; J gene: TRBJ2-7
CDR3 protein: CSVRRGGTDTQYF; D gene: TRBD2; V gene: TRBV29-1; J gene: TRBJ2-3
CDR3 protein: CASSRSPGGGFYEQYF; D gene: NA; V gene: TRBV27; J gene: TRBJ2-7
CDR3 protein: CAWSGPYNEQFF; D gene: NA; V gene: TRBV30; J gene: TRBJ2-1
CDR3 protein: CASSAGHGADTEAFF; D gene: NA; V gene: TRBV5-1; J gene: TRBJ1-1
CDR3 protein: CSVEPDRGTEAFF; D gene: TRBD1; V gene: TRBV29-1; J gene: TRBJ1-1
CDR3 protein: CASSGDTGFSPLHF; D gene: NA; V gene: TRBV7-9; J gene: TRBJ1-6